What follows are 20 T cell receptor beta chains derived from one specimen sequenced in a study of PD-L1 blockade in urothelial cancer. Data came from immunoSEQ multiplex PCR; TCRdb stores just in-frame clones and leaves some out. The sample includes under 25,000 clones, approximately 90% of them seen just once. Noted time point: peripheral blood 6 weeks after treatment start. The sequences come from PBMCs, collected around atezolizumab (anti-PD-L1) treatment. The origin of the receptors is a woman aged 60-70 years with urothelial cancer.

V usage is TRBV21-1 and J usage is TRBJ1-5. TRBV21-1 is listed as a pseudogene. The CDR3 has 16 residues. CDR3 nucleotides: TGTGCCAGCAGCAAAGTCTCGGGGGTTAGCAATCAGCCCCAGCATTTT. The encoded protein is CASSKVSGVSNQPQHF.

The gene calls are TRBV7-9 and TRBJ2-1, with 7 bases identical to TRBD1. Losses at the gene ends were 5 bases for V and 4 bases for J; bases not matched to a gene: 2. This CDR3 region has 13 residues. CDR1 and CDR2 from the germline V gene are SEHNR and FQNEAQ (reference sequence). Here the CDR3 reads CASSTGQYNEQFF. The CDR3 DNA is TGTGCCAGCAGCACGGGACAGTACAATGAGCAGTTCTTC.

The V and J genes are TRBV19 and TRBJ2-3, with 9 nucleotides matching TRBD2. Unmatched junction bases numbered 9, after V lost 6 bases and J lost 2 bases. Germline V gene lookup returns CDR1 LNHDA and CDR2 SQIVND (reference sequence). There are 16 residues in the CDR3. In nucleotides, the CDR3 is TGTGCCAGTAGGGCGGGGGGGCCGTTAAACACAGATACGCAGTATTTT. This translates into CASRAGGPLNTDTQYF.

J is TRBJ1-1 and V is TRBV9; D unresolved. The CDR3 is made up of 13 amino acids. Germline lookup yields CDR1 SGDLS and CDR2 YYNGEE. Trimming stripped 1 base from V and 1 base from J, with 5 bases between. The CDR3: CASSVQANTEAFF. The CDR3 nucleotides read TGTGCCAGCAGCGTACAGGCGAACACTGAAGCTTTCTTT.

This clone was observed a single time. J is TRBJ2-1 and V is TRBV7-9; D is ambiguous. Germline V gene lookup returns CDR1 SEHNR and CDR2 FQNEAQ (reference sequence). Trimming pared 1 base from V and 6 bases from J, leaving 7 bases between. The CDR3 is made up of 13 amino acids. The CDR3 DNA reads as TGTGCCAGCAGCTTAGTCGGTTTCAATGAGCAGTTCTTC. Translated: CASSLVGFNEQFF.

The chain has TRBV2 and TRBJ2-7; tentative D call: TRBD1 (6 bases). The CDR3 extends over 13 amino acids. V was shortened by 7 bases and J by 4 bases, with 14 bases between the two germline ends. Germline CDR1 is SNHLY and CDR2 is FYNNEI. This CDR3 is CASNRDPGYEQYF. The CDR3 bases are TGTGCCAGCAACAGGGACCCTGGGTACGAGCAGTACTTC. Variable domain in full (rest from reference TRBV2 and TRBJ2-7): EPEVTQTPSHQVTQMGQEVILRCVPISNHLYFYWYRQILGQKVEFLVSFYNNEISEKSEIFDDQFSVERPDGSNFTLKIRSTKLEDSAMYFCASNRDPGYEQYFGPGTRLTVT.

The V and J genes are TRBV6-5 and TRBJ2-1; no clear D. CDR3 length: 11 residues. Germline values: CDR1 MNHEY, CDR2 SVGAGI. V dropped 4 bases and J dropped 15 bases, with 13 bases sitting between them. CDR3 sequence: CASSLAEVLFF. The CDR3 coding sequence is TGTGCCAGCAGTTTGGCCGAGGTCCTGTTCTTC.

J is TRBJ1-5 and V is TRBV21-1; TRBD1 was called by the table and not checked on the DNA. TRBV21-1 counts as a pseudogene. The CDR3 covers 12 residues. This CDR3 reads CASSDRVQPQHF. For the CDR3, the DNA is TGTGCCAGCAGCGACAGGGTTCAGCCCCAGCATTTT.

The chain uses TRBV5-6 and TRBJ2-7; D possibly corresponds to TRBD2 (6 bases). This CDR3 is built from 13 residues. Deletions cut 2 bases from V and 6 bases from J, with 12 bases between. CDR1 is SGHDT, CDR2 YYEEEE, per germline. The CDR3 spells CASSLGLGGEQYF. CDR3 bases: TGTGCCAGCAGCTTAGGTCTGGGAGGCGAGCAGTACTTC.

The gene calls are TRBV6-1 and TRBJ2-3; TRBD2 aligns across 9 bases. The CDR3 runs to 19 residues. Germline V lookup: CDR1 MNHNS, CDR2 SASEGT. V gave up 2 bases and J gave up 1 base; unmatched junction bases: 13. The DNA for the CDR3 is TGTGCCAGCAGTGAACATCGGCTAGCGGGAAGGTCGGGCACAGATACGCAGTATTTT. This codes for CASSEHRLAGRSGTDTQYF.

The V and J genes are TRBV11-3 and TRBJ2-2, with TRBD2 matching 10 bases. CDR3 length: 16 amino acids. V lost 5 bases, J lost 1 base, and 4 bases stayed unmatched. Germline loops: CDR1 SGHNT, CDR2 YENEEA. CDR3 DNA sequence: TGTGCCAGCAGCAGAGGACTAGCGGAGAACACCGGGGAGCTGTTTTTT. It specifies CASSRGLAENTGELFF.

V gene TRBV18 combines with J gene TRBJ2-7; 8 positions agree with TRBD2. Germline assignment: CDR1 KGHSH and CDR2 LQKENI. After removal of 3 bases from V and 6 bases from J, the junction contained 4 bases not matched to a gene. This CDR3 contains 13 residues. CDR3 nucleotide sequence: TGTGCCAGCTCACCCGGGACTAGGGGCGAGCAGTACTTC. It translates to CASSPGTRGEQYF.

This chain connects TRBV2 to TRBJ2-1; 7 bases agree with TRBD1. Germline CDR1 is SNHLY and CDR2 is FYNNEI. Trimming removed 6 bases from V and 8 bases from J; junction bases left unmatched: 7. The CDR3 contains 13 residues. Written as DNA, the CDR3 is TGTGCCAGCAGAGCGACAGGGTTTGATGAGCAGTTCTTC. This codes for CASRATGFDEQFF. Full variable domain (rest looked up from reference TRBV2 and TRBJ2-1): EPEVTQTPSHQVTQMGQEVILRCVPISNHLYFYWYRQILGQKVEFLVSFYNNEISEKSEIFDDQFSVERPDGSNFTLKIRSTKLEDSAMYFCASRATGFDEQFFGPGTRLTVL.

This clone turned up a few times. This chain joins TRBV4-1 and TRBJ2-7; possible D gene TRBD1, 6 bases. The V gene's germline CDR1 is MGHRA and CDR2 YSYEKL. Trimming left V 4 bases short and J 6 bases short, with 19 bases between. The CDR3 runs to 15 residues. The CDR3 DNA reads TGCGCCAGCAGCCCAAGACAGGATCCATTATCCGAGCAGTACTTC. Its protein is CASSPRQDPLSEQYF.

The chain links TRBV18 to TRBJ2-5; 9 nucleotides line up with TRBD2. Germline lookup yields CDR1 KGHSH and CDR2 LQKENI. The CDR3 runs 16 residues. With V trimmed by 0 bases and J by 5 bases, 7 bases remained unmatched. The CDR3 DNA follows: TGTGCCAGCTCACCACCCCCGGCTAGCGGGGTTGAGACCCAGTACTTC. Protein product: CASSPPPASGVETQYF.

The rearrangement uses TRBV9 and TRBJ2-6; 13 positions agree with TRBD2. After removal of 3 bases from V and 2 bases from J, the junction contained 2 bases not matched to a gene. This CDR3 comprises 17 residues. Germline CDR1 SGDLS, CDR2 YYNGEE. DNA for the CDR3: TGTGCCAGCAGCGCCGGACTAGCGGGAGCTGGGGCCAACGTCCTGACTTTC. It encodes CASSAGLAGAGANVLTF.

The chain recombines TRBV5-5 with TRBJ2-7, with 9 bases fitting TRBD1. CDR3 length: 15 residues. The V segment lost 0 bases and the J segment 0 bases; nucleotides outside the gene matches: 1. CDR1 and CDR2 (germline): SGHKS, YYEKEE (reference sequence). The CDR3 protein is CASSLGDRVSYEQYF. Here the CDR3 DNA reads TGTGCCAGCAGCTTGGGGGACAGGGTCTCCTACGAGCAGTACTTC.

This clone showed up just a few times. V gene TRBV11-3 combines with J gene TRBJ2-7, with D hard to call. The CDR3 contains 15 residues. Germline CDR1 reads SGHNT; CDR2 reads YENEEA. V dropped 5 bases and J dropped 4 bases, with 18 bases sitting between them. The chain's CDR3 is CASSLGDGAWYEQYF. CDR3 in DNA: TGTGCCAGCAGCCTCGGCGATGGAGCTTGGTACGAGCAGTACTTC.

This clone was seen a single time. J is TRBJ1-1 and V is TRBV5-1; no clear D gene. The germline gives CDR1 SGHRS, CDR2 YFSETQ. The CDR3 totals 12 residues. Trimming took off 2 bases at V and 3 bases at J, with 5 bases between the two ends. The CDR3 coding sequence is TGCGCCAGCAGCTTTGAGGACACTGAAGCTTTCTTT. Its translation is CASSFEDTEAFF.

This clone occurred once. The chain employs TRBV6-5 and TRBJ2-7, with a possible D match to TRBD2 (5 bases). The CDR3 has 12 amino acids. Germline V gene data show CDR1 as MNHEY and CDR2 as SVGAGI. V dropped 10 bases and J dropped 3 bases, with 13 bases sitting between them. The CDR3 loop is CATRQRIYEQYF. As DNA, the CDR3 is TGTGCCACTAGGCAGCGGATCTACGAGCAGTACTTC.